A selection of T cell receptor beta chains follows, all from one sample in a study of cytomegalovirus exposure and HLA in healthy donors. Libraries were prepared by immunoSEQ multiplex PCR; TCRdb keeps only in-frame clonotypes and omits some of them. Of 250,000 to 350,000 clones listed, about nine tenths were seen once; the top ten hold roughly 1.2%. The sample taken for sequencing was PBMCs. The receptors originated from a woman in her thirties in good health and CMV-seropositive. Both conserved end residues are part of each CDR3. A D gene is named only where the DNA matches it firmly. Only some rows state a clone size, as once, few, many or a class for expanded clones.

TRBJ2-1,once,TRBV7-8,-,TGTGCCAGCTGCACGGAGGGATACAATGAGCAGTTCTTC,CASCTEGYNEQFF
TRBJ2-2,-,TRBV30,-,TGTGCCTGGAGTGTATTAGTGACTAGTTGGGGCACCGGGGAGCTGTTTTTT,CAWSVLVTSWGTGELFF
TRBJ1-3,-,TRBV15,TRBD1,TGTGCCACCAATCGGGACAGGGGAAACACCATATATTTT,CATNRDRGNTIYF
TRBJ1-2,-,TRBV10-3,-,TGTGCCAGCAGCCCAGGGGTGGGCTATGGCTACACCTTC,CASSPGVGYGYTF
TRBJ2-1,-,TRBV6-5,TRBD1,TGTGCCAGCAACCCTTTGGGACAGACCTACAATGAGCAGTTCTTC,CASNPLGQTYNEQFF
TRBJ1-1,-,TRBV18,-,TGTGCCAGCTCTCTCACAGATCTCACTGAAGCTTTCTTT,CASSLTDLTEAFF
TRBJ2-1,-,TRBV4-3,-,TGCGCCAGCAGCCAAGATCTAAATGAGCAGTTCTTC,CASSQDLNEQFF
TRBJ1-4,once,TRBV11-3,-,TGTGCCAGCAGCTCCGGCCCTTGGCTGTTTTTT,CASSSGPWLFF
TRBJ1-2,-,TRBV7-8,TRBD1,TGTGCCAGCAGCATCGGGACAGGGGGCAGCTATGGCTACACCTTC,CASSIGTGGSYGYTF
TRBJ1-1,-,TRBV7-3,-,TGTGCCAGCAGCTTGATCCGAAACACTGAAGCTTTCTTT,CASSLIRNTEAFF
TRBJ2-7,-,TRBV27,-,TGTGCCAGCAGTTTATGGACGGGTAACGAGCAGTACTTC,CASSLWTGNEQYF
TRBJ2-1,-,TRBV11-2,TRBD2,TGTGCCAGCAGTATAGCGGGGGAGCAGTTCTTC,CASSIAGEQFF
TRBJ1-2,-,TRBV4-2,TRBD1,TGTGCCAGCAGCCAAGATTTGAGGACAGGGGGGGATGGCTACACCTTC,CASSQDLRTGGDGYTF
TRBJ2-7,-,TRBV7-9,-,TGTGCCAGCAGCGAATCGGGAGCCCCGCGAGAGCAGTACTTC,CASSESGAPREQYF
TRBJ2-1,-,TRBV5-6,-,TGTGCCAGCAGCTTGGACACTCACAATGAGCAGTTCTTC,CASSLDTHNEQFF
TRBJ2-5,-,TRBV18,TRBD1,TGTGCCAGCTCAAAAAGGGACAGGGTCGAAGTCGGCCAAGAGACCCAGTACTTC,CASSKRDRVEVGQETQYF
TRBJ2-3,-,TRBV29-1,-,TGCAGCGTTGGAGGGAGCACAGATACGCAGTATTTT,CSVGGSTDTQYF
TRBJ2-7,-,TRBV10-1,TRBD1,TGCGCCAGCAGTGAGTCGGGACAGGGGGCCAGCTCCTACGAGCAGTACTTC,CASSESGQGASSYEQYF
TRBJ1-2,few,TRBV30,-,-,CAWSTSGYGYTF
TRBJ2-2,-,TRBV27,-,TGTGCCAGCAGTTTTATCCTGGGGGCTGGCGGGGAGCTGTTTTTT,CASSFILGAGGELFF
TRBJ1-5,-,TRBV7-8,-,TGTGCCAGCAGCTACCGGTTCGCGGGGGCGAGCAATCAGCCCCAGCATTTT,CASSYRFAGASNQPQHF
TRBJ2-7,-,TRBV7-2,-,TGTGCCAGCAGCTTACACAGGAACGAGCAGTACTTC,CASSLHRNEQYF
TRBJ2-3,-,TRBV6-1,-,TGTGCCAGCAGGGAGACGGCTAGCACAGATACGCAGTATTTT,CASRETASTDTQYF
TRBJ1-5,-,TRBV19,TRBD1,TGTGCCAGTAGTCCAGAGGACAGGGGGTCTCAGCCCCAGCATTTT,CASSPEDRGSQPQHF
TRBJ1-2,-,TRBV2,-,TGTGCCAGCAGTGCAGGGGCCAACTATGGCTACACCTTC,CASSAGANYGYTF
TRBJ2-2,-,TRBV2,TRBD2,TGTGCCAGCATCCCGACTAGCGGGAGGAGCGGGGAGCTGTTTTTT,CASIPTSGRSGELFF
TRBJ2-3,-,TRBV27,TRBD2,TGTGCCAGCAGCCGGTTAGCGGGAGGGCCCTCAAGCACAGATACGCAGTATTTT,CASSRLAGGPSSTDTQYF
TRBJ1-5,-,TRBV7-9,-,TGTGCCAGCAGTCCGCGGGGGGGGCCAAACCAGCCCCAGCATTTT,CASSPRGGPNQPQHF
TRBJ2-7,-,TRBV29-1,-,TGCAGCGTTGAAGGTGGGACTCCTTGGGAGCAGTACTTC,CSVEGGTPWEQYF
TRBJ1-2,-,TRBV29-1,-,TGCAGCGTTGAAGGCGAAGTGTCCTCAGCTAACTATGGCTACACCTTC,CSVEGEVSSANYGYTF
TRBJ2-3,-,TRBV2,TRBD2,TGTGCCAGCACCCCGCACCTTAGCGGGAGGGCCGGCACAGATACGCAGTATTTT,CASTPHLSGRAGTDTQYF
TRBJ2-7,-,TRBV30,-,TGTGCCTGGAGTGTACAAGGGGATGGCGTAGTCTCCTACGAGCAGTACTTC,CAWSVQGDGVVSYEQYF
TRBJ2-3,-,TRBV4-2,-,TGTGCCAGCGTTAGGGGGGACGGACCTCCAGATACGCAGTATTTT,CASVRGDGPPDTQYF
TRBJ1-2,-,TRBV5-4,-,TGTGCCAGCGGAAGGACAGAAAGCTATGGCTACACCTTC,CASGRTESYGYTF
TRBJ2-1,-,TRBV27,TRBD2,TGTGCCAGCAGTTTCCGATGGACTAGCGGCTCCTACAATGAGCAGTTCTTC,CASSFRWTSGSYNEQFF
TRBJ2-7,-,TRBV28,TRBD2,TGTGCCAGCAGCCGGGGCGGGAGGGCAAGAACGTACGAGCAGTACTTC,CASSRGGRARTYEQYF
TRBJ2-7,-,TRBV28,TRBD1,TGTGCCAGCCATTCCCCAGGACAGGCCCCCTACGAGCAGTACTTC,CASHSPGQAPYEQYF
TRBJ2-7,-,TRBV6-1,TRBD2,TGTGCCAGCAGTGAAGCTGGGGAGGGCGACGAGCAGTACTTC,CASSEAGEGDEQYF
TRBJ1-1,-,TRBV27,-,TGTGCCAGCAGTTTGGTTCGGGACTCCCGGCACACTGAAGCTTTCTTT,CASSLVRDSRHTEAFF
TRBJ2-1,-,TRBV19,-,TGTGCCAGTAGTACCGGCGGTGGTTACAATGAGCAGTTCTTC,CASSTGGGYNEQFF
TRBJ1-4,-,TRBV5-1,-,TGCGCCAGCAGCTTGGGGTTTGACGGAGGGAGGGAAAAACTGTTTTTT,CASSLGFDGGREKLFF
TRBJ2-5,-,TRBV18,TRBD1,TGTGCCAGCTCACCAACGATGGGACAGGGGGAGGAGACCCAGTACTTC,CASSPTMGQGEETQYF
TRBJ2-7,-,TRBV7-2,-,TGTGCCAGCAGCTTAGCTGGGACAAACGAGCAGTACTTC,CASSLAGTNEQYF
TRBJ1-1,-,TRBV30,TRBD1,TGTGCCTGGACCATTCGGGGACAGGATGAAGCTTTCTTT,CAWTIRGQDEAFF